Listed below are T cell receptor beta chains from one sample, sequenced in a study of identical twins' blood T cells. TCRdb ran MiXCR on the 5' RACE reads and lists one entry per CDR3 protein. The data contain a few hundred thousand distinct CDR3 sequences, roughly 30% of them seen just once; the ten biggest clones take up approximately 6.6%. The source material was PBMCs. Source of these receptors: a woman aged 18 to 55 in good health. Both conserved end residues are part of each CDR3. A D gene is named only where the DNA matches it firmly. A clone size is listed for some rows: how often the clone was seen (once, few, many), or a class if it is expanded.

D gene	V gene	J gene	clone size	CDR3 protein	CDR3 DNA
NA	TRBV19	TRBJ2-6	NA	CASLQYPDGPSGANVLTF	TGTGCCAGTCTCCAGTACCCTGACGGCCCCTCTGGGGCCAACGTCCTGACTTTC
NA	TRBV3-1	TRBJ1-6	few	CANSQAWPNSPLHF	TGTGCCAACAGCCAAGCTTGGCCTAATTCACCCCTCCACTTT
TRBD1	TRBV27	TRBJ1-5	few	CASRPETGPSNQPQHF	TGTGCCAGCAGACCTGAGACAGGGCCGAGCAATCAGCCCCAGCATTTT
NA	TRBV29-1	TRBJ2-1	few	CSVEGAESSYNEQFF	TGCAGCGTTGAGGGAGCGGAGTCCTCCTACAATGAGCAGTTCTTC
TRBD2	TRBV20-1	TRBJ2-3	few	CSRGTSGRTDTQYF	TGCAGTCGCGGGACTAGCGGTCGCACAGATACGCAGTATTTT
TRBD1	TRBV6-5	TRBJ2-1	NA	CASSPQGAGPNEQFF	TGTGCCAGCAGCCCCCAGGGGGCGGGGCCCAATGAGCAGTTCTTC
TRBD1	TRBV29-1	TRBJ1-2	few	CSADRGIGYGYTF	TGCAGCGCGGACAGGGGAATAGGCTATGGCTACACCTTC
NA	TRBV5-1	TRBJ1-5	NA	CASSMADRNQPQHF	TGCGCCAGCAGCATGGCCGACAGGAATCAGCCCCAGCATTTT
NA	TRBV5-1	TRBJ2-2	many	CASSLTGDNTGELFF	TGCGCCAGCAGCTTGACCGGGGATAACACCGGGGAGCTGTTTTTT
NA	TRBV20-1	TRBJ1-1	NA	CSARVGSITEAFF	TGCAGTGCTAGAGTTGGATCAATCACTGAAGCTTTCTTT
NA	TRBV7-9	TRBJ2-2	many	CASSRATGLNTGELFF	TGTGCCAGCAGCCGAGCTACAGGCTTGAACACCGGGGAGCTGTTTTTT
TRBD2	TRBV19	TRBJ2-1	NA	CASMGRRREGLFYNEQFF	TGTGCCAGTATGGGGAGACGGCGGGAGGGCTTATTCTACAATGAGCAGTTCTTC
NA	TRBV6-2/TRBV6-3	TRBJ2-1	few	CASSYPNEQFF	TGTGCCAGCAGTTATCCGAATGAGCAGTTCTTC
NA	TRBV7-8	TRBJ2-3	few	CASSTVDTQYF	TGTGCCAGCTCGACGGTAGATACGCAGTATTTT
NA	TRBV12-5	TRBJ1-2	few	CASGLVSGLYGYTF	TGTGCTAGTGGTTTGGTTTCGGGCCTCTATGGCTACACCTTC
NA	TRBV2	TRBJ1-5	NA	CASSELSQNQPQHF	TGTGCCAGCAGTGAATTATCTCAAAATCAGCCCCAGCATTTT
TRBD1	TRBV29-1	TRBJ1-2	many	CSVDQSTGVHGYTF	TGCAGCGTTGACCAGAGCACAGGGGTTCATGGCTACACCTTC
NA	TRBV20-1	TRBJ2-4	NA	CSALRGAGGGDIQYF	TGCAGTGCCTTGAGGGGCGCTGGAGGGGGGGACATTCAGTACTTC
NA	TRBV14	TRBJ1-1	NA	CASSQAPDRAPEAFF	TGTGCCAGCAGCCAAGCCCCAGACAGAGCCCCTGAAGCTTTCTTT
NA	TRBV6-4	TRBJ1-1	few	CASRGDGMWNTEAFF	TGTGCCAGCAGGGGGGATGGGATGTGGAACACTGAAGCTTTCTTT
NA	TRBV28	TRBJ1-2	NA	CASSSGFNYGYTF	TGTGCCAGCAGTTCCGGGTTTAACTATGGCTACACCTTC
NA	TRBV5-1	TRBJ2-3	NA	CASSLDGPSTDTQYF	TGCGCCAGCAGCTTGGACGGTCCTAGCACAGATACGCAGTATTTT
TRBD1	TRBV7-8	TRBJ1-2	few	CASSRYRDRGHGYTF	TGTGCCAGCAGCCGGTACCGGGACAGGGGGCATGGCTACACCTTC